This passage covers 30 T cell receptor beta chains from one sample sequenced in a study of early T cells in non-severe SARS-CoV-2 infection. TCRdb passed the 5' RACE reads through MiXCR, listing each CDR3 protein once. This repertoire shows approximately 20,000 distinct CDR3 sequences, over 4% found once; its top ten account for 7.8%. Sequencing input: whole blood. The origin of the receptors is an adult who was a healthcare worker with PCR-confirmed SARS-CoV-2 infection or an uninfected control (not recorded which).

The rearrangement uses TRBV9 and TRBJ2-3; unclear D gene. CDR1 SGDLS and CDR2 YYNGEE come from the germline V gene. V lost 0 bases, J lost 1 base, and 6 bases lay in between. This CDR3 spans 14 amino acids. The CDR3 loop is CASSVAYGTDTQYF. The DNA for the CDR3 is TGTGCCAGCAGCGTAGCTTACGGCACAGATACGCAGTATTTT.

Remarks on this clonotype: A much larger clone differs by one base, so this may be a read error. The chain recombines TRBV6-1 with TRBJ1-2; D gene uncertain. Between the trimmed V and J ends, which lost 6 bases and 4 bases, there was a span of 15 bases. Looked up from germline, CDR1 is MNHNS and CDR2 is SASEGT. The CDR3 is 14 amino acids. DNA of the CDR3: TGTGCCAGCAGCGAACTGCTGGGTCTCTATGGCTACACCTTC. This gives the protein CASSELLGLYGYTF.

This clonotype was seen ten or more times. The genes are TRBV5-6 and TRBJ1-6; TRBD1 is a possible D gene (5 bases). Germline CDR1 SGHDT, CDR2 YYEEEE. This CDR3 region has 14 residues. V lost 3 bases to trimming and J lost 7 bases, with 11 bases between them. This CDR3 reads CASSSDWGNSPLHF. CDR3 nucleotides: TGTGCCAGCAGCTCCGACTGGGGGAATTCACCCCTCCACTTT. The complete variable domain, with remaining parts taken from reference TRBV5-6 and TRBJ1-6, reads DAGVTQSPTHLIKTRGQQVTLRCSPKSGHDTVSWYQQALGQGPQFIFQYYEEEERQRGNFPDRFSGHQFPNYSSELNVNALLLGDSALYLCASSSDWGNSPLHFGNGTRLTVT.

The chain is built from TRBV10-3 and TRBJ1-1; D is possibly TRBD1 (5 bases). Germline values: CDR1 ENHRY, CDR2 SYGVKD. The germline V and J ends were trimmed by 10 bases and 11 bases, with 17 bases remaining between them. The CDR3 is 11 residues long. CDR3 DNA sequence: TGTGCCACAACTATAGGACAAGAGGCTTTCTTT. Its protein is CATTIGQEAFF.

The chain couples TRBV7-2 to TRBJ2-2; no clear D gene. Germline loops: CDR1 SGHTA, CDR2 FQGNSA. The germline V and J ends were trimmed by 4 bases and 6 bases, with 12 bases remaining between them. The CDR3 is made up of 14 amino acids. CDR3: CASSSETMAGELFF. In DNA, the CDR3 is TGTGCCAGCAGCTCCGAAACCATGGCCGGGGAGCTGTTTTTT. Based on the CDR3 plus reference TRBV7-2 and TRBJ2-2, the full variable domain is GAGVSQSPSNKVTEKGKDVELRCDPISGHTALYWYRQSLGQGLEFLIYFQGNSAPDKSGLPSDRFSAERTGGSVSTLTIQRTQQEDSAVYLCASSSETMAGELFFGEGSRLTVL.

This clonotype was seen at least ten times. The chain carries TRBV4-1 and TRBJ1-1; D ambiguous. The CDR3 sequence is 16 residues long. Germline CDR1 MGHRA, CDR2 YSYEKL. The ends were cut back, 0 bases at V and 0 bases at J, with 11 bases in the middle. The CDR3 spells CASSQERDLVNTEAFF. CDR3 bases: TGCGCCAGCAGCCAAGAACGAGATCTCGTGAACACTGAAGCTTTCTTT.

This clonotype was seen at least ten times. This rearrangement joins TRBV29-1 to TRBJ2-4, with D perhaps TRBD2 (5 bases). CDR1 is SQVTM and CDR2 is ANQGSEA in the germline V gene. Trimming pared 3 bases from V and 3 bases from J, leaving 12 bases between. CDR3 length: 14 amino acids. The DNA of the CDR3 is TGCAGCGTTGATTCCCGTGAGGGCAAAAACATTCAGTACTTC. It is translated as CSVDSREGKNIQYF.

This clonotype was seen ten or more times. The V and J genes are TRBV15 and TRBJ2-3, with TRBD1 identical over 7 bases. The germline V gene encodes CDR1 LNHNV and CDR2 YYDKDF (reference sequence). V trimming: 0 bases; J trimming: 4 bases; junction bases outside the gene matches: 7. The CDR3 contains 16 residues. CDR3 nucleotides: TGTGCCACCAGCAGAGATATCGACAGGGCGGCAGATACGCAGTATTTT. Translated, it gives CATSRDIDRAADTQYF.

The rearrangement joins TRBV7-2 to TRBJ2-1; 14 bases fit TRBD2. V lost 8 bases, J lost 12 bases, and 9 bases stayed unmatched. Germline-derived CDR1 and CDR2 are SGHTA and FQGNSA. The CDR3 sequence is 14 residues long. Here the CDR3 reads CASSQTSGGAAQFF. Here the CDR3 DNA reads TGTGCCAGCTCCCAGACTAGCGGGGGGGCCGCGCAGTTCTTC.

This sequence joins TRBV7-6 and TRBJ2-7, with 8 nucleotides matching TRBD2. CDR1 is SGHVS and CDR2 is FNYEAQ in the germline V gene. This CDR3 spans 15 amino acids. Germline trimming cut 1 base from V and 0 bases from J; bases unmatched to any gene: 2. CDR3 in amino acids: CASSLGGGSSYEQYF. The CDR3 nucleotides are TGTGCCAGCAGCTTAGGCGGGGGGTCCTCCTACGAGCAGTACTTC.

The gene calls are TRBV29-1 and TRBJ1-3; weak D call: TRBD1 (6 bases). The germline CDR1 and CDR2 sequences are SQVTM and ANQGSEA. Trimming shortened V by 6 bases and J by 0 bases, and 12 bases separated the two germline ends. CDR3 length: 14 amino acids. The CDR3 reads CSVRGGNSGNTIYF. The CDR3 coding sequence is TGCAGCGTCCGAGGGGGAAACTCTGGAAACACCATATATTTT.

This clonotype showed up many times. V is TRBV5-4 and J is TRBJ1-6; D gene ambiguous. CDR1 and CDR2 (germline): SGHNT, YYREEE (reference sequence). Between the trimmed V and J ends, which lost 9 bases and 9 bases, there was a span of 13 bases. The CDR3 sequence is 12 residues long. CDR3 region: CATEEPGSPLHF. The DNA for the CDR3 is TGTGCCACCGAAGAACCGGGTTCACCCCTCCACTTT.

Many counts were recorded for this clonotype. The chain couples TRBV27 to TRBJ1-2; 7 bases are a match to TRBD1. This CDR3 has 14 residues. Trimming at V came to 6 bases and at J to 5 bases, leaving 9 bases not matched to a gene. Germline V gene sequence: CDR1 MNHEY, CDR2 SMNVEV (reference sequence). The CDR3 DNA reads TGTGCCAGCAGCACCCTTGGGACAGTTTATGGCTACACCTTC. Protein product: CASSTLGTVYGYTF.

In DNA form, the CDR3 reads TGTGCCAGCAGTCGAACCAGCGGGGCGAGCTTTTACGAGCAGTACTTC. As protein: CASSRTSGASFYEQYF. J is TRBJ2-7 and V is TRBV7-2, with 7 positions matching TRBD2. The CDR3 extends over 16 amino acids. From germline, CDR1 is SGHTA and CDR2 FQGNSA. Trimming cost V 6 bases and J 4 bases; bases outside gene matches: 15.

The J gene is TRBJ2-5, the V gene TRBV5-4; 7 bases line up with TRBD2. From germline, CDR1 is SGHNT and CDR2 YYREEE (reference sequence). The junction had 9 bases not matched to a gene; V was cut back by 4 bases and J by 0 bases. The CDR3 has 16 residues. CDR3 bases: TGTGCCAGCAGCCGCATCGGGGGGATAAACCAAGAGACCCAGTACTTC. Amino acid sequence: CASSRIGGINQETQYF.

This clonotype was detected only a few times. This chain's CDR3 is CSARDRAGEAFF. The DNA for the CDR3 is TGCAGTGCTAGAGATCGGGCAGGGGAAGCTTTCTTT. The V and J genes are TRBV20-1 and TRBJ1-1; weak D call: TRBD1 (5 bases). This CDR3 comprises 12 residues. The germline V and J ends were trimmed by 0 bases and 8 bases, with 10 bases remaining between them. Germline loops: CDR1 DFQATT, CDR2 SNEGSKA (reference sequence).

This clonotype was recorded at least ten times. The chain is built from TRBV19 and TRBJ1-1, with D unclear. The CDR3 covers 12 residues. V was shortened by 8 bases and J by 3 bases, with 10 bases between the two germline ends. Germline-derived CDR1 and CDR2 are LNHDA and SQIVND (reference sequence). This CDR3 is CASLVGYTEAFF. Here the CDR3 DNA reads TGTGCCAGTCTGGTTGGGTACACTGAAGCTTTCTTT.

This clonotype was seen many times. This chain uses TRBV4-3 with TRBJ1-5; no clear D. The germline V gene has CDR1 LGHNA and CDR2 YSLEER. This CDR3 comprises 14 residues. The V end was cut by 4 bases, the J end by 2 bases, with 9 bases between. CDR3 loop: CASSLTGRNQPQHF. CDR3 DNA: TGCGCCAGCAGCCTTACCGGACGCAATCAGCCCCAGCATTTT.

This clonotype was seen at least ten times. The chain is built from TRBV11-3 and TRBJ2-1; no definite D call. Germline CDR1 reads SGHNT; CDR2 reads YENEEA. This CDR3 has 15 amino acids. Trimming removed 6 bases at V and 5 bases at J, with 17 bases between. The CDR3 region is CASSSSLDANNEQFF. CDR3 DNA sequence: TGTGCCAGCAGTTCGTCCCTAGACGCGAACAATGAGCAGTTCTTC.

The table lists this clonotype with many counts. The genes are TRBV6-6 and TRBJ1-1, with 7 bases aligning to TRBD1. This CDR3 is 14 amino acids long. Trimming removed 0 bases from V and 6 bases from J; junction bases left unmatched: 4. The germline V gene encodes CDR1 MNHNY and CDR2 SVGAGI (reference sequence). CDR3 sequence (DNA): TGTGCCAGCAGTTACTCTGGGCAGGGGGCTGAAGCTTTCTTT. Its translation: CASSYSGQGAEAFF.

The rearrangement links TRBV12-3 or TRBV12-4 to TRBJ1-1; the D is unclear. The CDR3 consists of 12 residues. The V gene lost 3 bases and the J gene lost 4 bases, with 6 bases spanning the gap. CDR3 coding DNA: TGTGCCAGCAGTTTTGCCGGCACTGAAGCTTTCTTT. Protein: CASSFAGTEAFF.

This clonotype appeared many times. The chain has TRBV30 and TRBJ2-5; no clear D. Germline V gene data show CDR1 as GTSNPN and CDR2 as SVGIG (reference sequence). The CDR3 runs 13 residues. Deletions cut 1 base from V and 7 bases from J, with 13 bases between. CDR3: CAWSGYVGGTQYF. CDR3 DNA sequence: TGTGCCTGGAGTGGTTACGTTGGTGGGACCCAGTACTTC.

This clonotype was seen ten or more times. This rearrangement joins TRBV18 to TRBJ1-4; TRBD1 agrees at 8 bases. Trimming cost V 6 bases and J 7 bases; bases outside gene matches: 4. The CDR3 is 13 amino acids. Germline V gene data show CDR1 as KGHSH and CDR2 as LQKENI. For the CDR3, the DNA is TGTGCCAGCTCCCCCGGGACAGGTGAAAAACTGTTTTTT. Translated: CASSPGTGEKLFF.

V gene TRBV19 combines with J gene TRBJ1-1; TRBD1 is a possible D gene (6 bases). The V end was cut by 0 bases, the J end by 5 bases, with 10 bases between. CDR3 size: 14 residues. Per germline, CDR1 LNHDA and CDR2 SQIVND (reference sequence). CDR3 region: CASSIDGRGTEAFF. The CDR3 coding sequence is TGTGCCAGTAGTATAGATGGCAGGGGAACTGAAGCTTTCTTT. Drawing the rest from reference TRBV19 and TRBJ1-1, the complete variable domain is DGGITQSPKYLFRKEGQNVTLSCEQNLNHDAMYWYRQDPGQGLRLIYYSQIVNDFQKGDIAEGYSVSREKKESFPLTVTSAQKNPTAFYLCASSIDGRGTEAFFGQGTRLTVV.

This clonotype was detected many times. The rearrangement uses TRBV5-5 and TRBJ2-5; perhaps TRBD2 as D (5 bases). Per germline, CDR1 SGHKS and CDR2 YYEKEE (reference sequence). V was shortened by 5 bases and J by 2 bases, with 16 bases between the two germline ends. This CDR3 is built from 15 residues. The CDR3 sequence: CASRGGLGSQETQYF. CDR3 nucleotide sequence: TGTGCCAGCAGAGGCGGACTCGGGTCGCAAGAGACCCAGTACTTC.

On this clonotype itself: Just one base apart from a much larger clone, this may be a read error. The chain employs TRBV18 and TRBJ2-7; no firm D call. Germline CDR1 reads KGHSH; CDR2 reads LQKENI. There are 14 residues in the CDR3. Trimming removed 5 bases from V and 3 bases from J, with 14 bases in between. The CDR3 DNA reads as TGTGCCAGCTCAAACGTTGGCACCCTCTACGAGCAGTACTTC. Its protein product is CASSNVGTLYEQYF.

This clonotype was detected only a few times. The gene calls are TRBV6-1 and TRBJ2-7, with a tentative D call TRBD1 (6 bases). Germline V gene sequence: CDR1 MNHNS, CDR2 SASEGT. This CDR3 has 13 amino acids. Trimming shortened V by 7 bases and J by 0 bases, and 10 bases separated the two germline ends. The CDR3 region is CASKQGPSYEQYF. CDR3 coding DNA: TGTGCCAGCAAACAGGGACCCTCCTACGAGCAGTACTTC.

The CDR3 sequence is CASSFGGLSGGETDTQYF. In DNA form, the CDR3 reads TGCGCCAGCAGCTTCGGCGGGCTCTCGGGAGGTGAGACAGATACGCAGTATTTT. J is TRBJ2-3 and V is TRBV5-1, with TRBD2 identical over 7 bases. Per the germline V gene, CDR1 is SGHRS and CDR2 is YFSETQ. With V trimmed by 2 bases and J by 3 bases, 15 bases remained unmatched. This CDR3 region has 18 residues.

This clonotype was detected ten times or more. The chain combines TRBV28 with TRBJ2-1; TRBD1 agrees at 7 bases. This CDR3 region has 16 residues. Germline-derived CDR1 and CDR2 are MDHEN and SYDVKM. J was trimmed by 3 bases and V by 6 bases; bases with no gene match: 11. CDR3 sequence (DNA): TGTGCCAGCAGAATTACAGGGGAACGCCTCTACAATGAGCAGTTCTTC. Encoded protein: CASRITGERLYNEQFF. Combining the CDR3 with reference TRBV28 and TRBJ2-1 gives the whole variable domain DVKVTQSSRYLVKRTGEKVFLECVQDMDHENMFWYRQDPGLGLRLIYFSYDVKMKEKGDIPEGYSVSREKKERFSLILESASTNQTSMYLCASRITGERLYNEQFFGPGTRLTVL.

This clonotype was recorded at least ten times. The rearrangement joins TRBV28 to TRBJ1-2, with unresolved D. Germline V lookup: CDR1 MDHEN, CDR2 SYDVKM. The CDR3 totals 12 residues. The V end lost 4 bases, the J end lost 3 bases, and 6 bases lay between the germline ends. The CDR3 coding sequence is TGTGCCAGCAGTTACGGGGACTATGGCTACACCTTC. The encoded protein is CASSYGDYGYTF.